The text below deals with one T cell receptor beta chain. What it binds is unknown. Other DNA variants within this sample encode the same CDR3. The germline CDR1 and CDR2 sequences are ENHRY and SYGVKD. The V gene lost 6 bases and the J gene lost 0 bases, with 6 bases spanning the gap. The CDR3 is 14 amino acids. The data are from a study of Ad26.COV2.S vaccination and SARS-CoV-2 variants. Study information: Donor had been placed in the Ad26.COV2.S arm of the COV1001 trial. Donor got 5x10^10 or 1x10^11 viral particles of Ad26.COV2.S.

Documented treatment: roughly 18 received Ad26.COV2.S at low or high dose, single or two shots; five or six received placebo; per-sample allocation not given. Samples came from day 63 after the first vaccine or placebo injection. Points from the study as a whole: Analytic work on TCR breadth and depth might have understated the full extent of total T cell responses.

Assay: immunoSEQ multiplex PCR; the TCRdb copy retains only in-frame clones and omits some. The sample has 400,000 to 450,000 clones; roughly 90% are singletons. This receptor was identified in a person aged 18-60 years who received the Ad26.COV2.S COVID-19 vaccine or a placebo. The gene calls are TRBV10-3 and TRBJ2-6; TRBD1 might be the D (5 bases). Sequencing used peripheral blood, obtained in a trial of Ad26.COV2.S vaccine versus placebo. In DNA form, the CDR3 reads TGTGCCATCAGGCAGGGCTCTGGGGCCAACGTCCTGACTTTC. Translated, it gives CAIRQGSGANVLTF.